What follows are 26 T cell receptor beta chains derived from one specimen sequenced in a study of response to subunit inactivated influenza vaccine. TCRdb reprocessed the RT-PCR reads via MiXCR and lists one record per CDR3 protein. The table has some 850,000 distinct CDR3 sequences, about 18% seen once. The specimen was PBMCs from blood, collected about 5 days after vaccination. The source of these receptors is a man over 45 who received an inactivated influenza vaccine.

This rearrangement joins TRBV4-1 to TRBJ1-4; D remains unclear. The CDR3 runs to 15 residues. V shed 1 base and J shed 5 bases, with 11 bases lying between them. CDR1 and CDR2 (germline): MGHRA, YSYEKL. The CDR3 DNA sequence: TGCGCCAGCAGCCAAGTGTTTCGGAACAATGAAAAACTGTTTTTT. This translates into CASSQVFRNNEKLFF.

This clonotype was seen more than once but under ten times. The V call is TRBV20-1, the J call TRBJ1-5, with TRBD1 as a possible D gene (5 bases). From germline, CDR1 is DFQATT and CDR2 SNEGSKA (reference sequence). This CDR3 is 15 amino acids long. V was trimmed by 0 bases and J by 2 bases, leaving 11 bases between them. The CDR3 protein is CSAREGGAGNQPQHF. The CDR3 region has the DNA TGCAGTGCTAGAGAAGGAGGGGCCGGCAATCAGCCCCAGCATTTT.

This clonotype was recorded many times. V gene TRBV9 combines with J gene TRBJ2-1; 7 bases map to TRBD2. Per germline, CDR1 SGDLS and CDR2 YYNGEE. This CDR3 is built from 16 residues. Trimming at V came to 0 bases and at J to 2 bases, leaving 5 bases not matched to a gene. For the CDR3, the DNA is TGTGCCAGCAGCGTAGTGGACGGGACTACCTACAATGAGCAGTTCTTC. It encodes CASSVVDGTTYNEQFF.

This clonotype turned up a few times. The chain recombines TRBV5-1 with TRBJ2-2; 8 positions agree with TRBD1. CDR3 length equals 15 residues. CDR1 is SGHRS and CDR2 is YFSETQ in the germline V gene. After removal of 4 bases from V and 6 bases from J, the junction contained 8 bases not matched to a gene. Here the CDR3 reads CASSPPDRVAGELFF. The CDR3 nucleotides are TGCGCCAGCAGCCCCCCGGACAGGGTGGCCGGGGAGCTGTTTTTT.

This clonotype showed up just a few times. J is TRBJ2-5 and V is TRBV29-1; 9 bases align to TRBD2. Germline values: CDR1 SQVTM, CDR2 ANQGSEA. The CDR3 covers 14 residues. Trimming took 8 bases from V and 2 from J; bases not matched to a gene: 9. The CDR3 region is CSPVGLAGQETQYF. DNA of the CDR3: TGCAGCCCCGTCGGGCTAGCGGGACAAGAGACCCAGTACTTC.

This clonotype was seen a few times. The chain has TRBV9 and TRBJ1-4; no clear D gene. Germline CDR1 reads SGDLS; CDR2 reads YYNGEE. Trimming took 3 bases from V and 7 from J, leaving 19 bases between them. CDR3 length: 16 residues. The CDR3 DNA reads as TGTGCCAGCAGCGGGAACGGGGATGGACTCGGTGAAAAACTGTTTTTT. Encoded protein: CASSGNGDGLGEKLFF.

The chain recombines TRBV10-3 with TRBJ2-5; 10 bases agree with TRBD2. CDR1 and CDR2 (germline): ENHRY, SYGVKD. V was pared by 3 bases and J by 3 bases, with 4 bases of the junction left unmatched. The CDR3 consists of 15 residues. Written as DNA, the CDR3 is TGTGCCATCAGTGATGTAGCGGGGGGCGAAGAGACCCAGTACTTC. This encodes CAISDVAGGEETQYF.

This clonotype showed up many times. The gene calls are TRBV6-5 and TRBJ2-7; no reliable D call. Trimming removed 2 bases from V and 5 bases from J, with 10 bases in between. CDR3 size: 13 residues. Per germline, CDR1 MNHEY and CDR2 SVGAGI. CDR3 in DNA: TGTGCCAGCAGTTACACCCCTGTCCACGAGCAGTACTTC. The encoded protein is CASSYTPVHEQYF.

The V and J genes are TRBV5-1 and TRBJ2-3, with TRBD2 identical over 9 bases. From germline, CDR1 is SGHRS and CDR2 YFSETQ. The CDR3 contains 14 residues. V lost 6 bases and J lost 4; bases outside the gene matches: 6. The CDR3 spells CASTRGGASDTQYF. The CDR3 nucleotides read TGCGCCAGCACCCGCGGGGGGGCGTCAGATACGCAGTATTTT.

The chain combines TRBV12-3 or TRBV12-4 with TRBJ2-1; 9 nucleotides match TRBD2. The CDR3 loop spans 15 amino acids. The ends lost 10 bases at V and 4 bases at J; junction bases unmatched: 11. For the CDR3, the DNA is TGTGCCACCAAGCCCTCTAGCGGGGAGTACAATGAGCAGTTCTTC. Protein sequence: CATKPSSGEYNEQFF.

This clonotype occurred a few times. V usage is TRBV6-2 or TRBV6-3 and J usage is TRBJ2-7; 9 nucleotides align to TRBD1. The V segment lost 6 bases and the J segment 1 base; nucleotides outside the gene matches: 10. There are 16 residues in the CDR3. Germline assignment: CDR1 MNHEY and CDR2 SVGEGT. The CDR3 region has the DNA TGTGCCAGCAGAGATTCTACCGGGACAGGGTCCTACGAGCAGTACTTC. It codes for CASRDSTGTGSYEQYF.

In this sample, this clonotype turned up a few times. The chain uses TRBV28 and TRBJ1-2; 10 positions agree with TRBD1. V lost 8 bases and J lost 2; bases outside the gene matches: 8. The CDR3 runs to 15 residues. Germline CDR1 is MDHEN and CDR2 is SYDVKM. CDR3 in DNA: TGTGCCAGCGGACCGGGACAGGGGAACAACTATGGCTACACCTTC. This translates into CASGPGQGNNYGYTF.

V usage is TRBV20-1 and J usage is TRBJ1-2; a weak D match, TRBD1 (5 bases). CDR3 length equals 18 residues. The germline V gene has CDR1 DFQATT and CDR2 SNEGSKA (reference sequence). V lost 3 bases, J lost 0 bases, and 23 bases lay in between. The CDR3 is CSASSLPGLQKSNYGYTF. The CDR3 DNA sequence: TGCAGTGCTAGTTCCTTACCGGGACTCCAAAAGTCTAACTATGGCTACACCTTC.

The chain employs TRBV7-2 and TRBJ2-3, with unresolved D. The CDR3 is made up of 14 amino acids. Germline assignment: CDR1 SGHTA and CDR2 FQGNSA. V was cut by 4 bases and J by 1 base, with 9 bases left in between. CDR3: CASSSYVRTDTQYF. Here the CDR3 DNA reads TGTGCCAGCAGCTCCTACGTGCGCACAGATACGCAGTATTTT.

This clonotype was found many times. J is TRBJ2-2 and V is TRBV7-2; 10 bases map to TRBD1. The CDR3 has 16 residues. J lost 4 bases, V lost 8 bases, and 10 bases had no gene match. Germline-derived CDR1 and CDR2 are SGHTA and FQGNSA. DNA of the CDR3: TGTGCCAGCTCACCGGCCGGGACAGGGGTCACCGGGGAGCTGTTTTTT. Protein sequence: CASSPAGTGVTGELFF.

The gene calls are TRBV7-2 and TRBJ2-7; TRBD1 matches at 7 bases. V shed 6 bases, J shed 0 bases, and the junction held 8 bases outside the gene matches. CDR3 length equals 15 residues. Germline V gene data show CDR1 as SGHTA and CDR2 as FQGNSA. CDR3 in amino acids: CASSSTGPSSYEQYF. CDR3 nucleotide sequence: TGTGCCAGCAGTTCGACAGGGCCTAGCTCCTACGAGCAGTACTTC.

This clonotype was seen a handful of times. V gene TRBV5-1 combines with J gene TRBJ2-1; 11 bases match TRBD2. This CDR3 region has 15 residues. Looked up from germline, CDR1 is SGHRS and CDR2 is YFSETQ. V gave up 0 bases and J gave up 9 bases; unmatched junction bases: 5. CDR3 DNA sequence: TGCGCCAGCAGCTTGGATAGCGGGGGGGCACGTGAGCAGTTCTTC. Residues: CASSLDSGGAREQFF.

The rearrangement uses TRBV20-1 and TRBJ1-1; D is uncertain. Germline CDR1 and CDR2: DFQATT and SNEGSKA (reference sequence). The CDR3 is 14 amino acids. The CDR3 nucleotides read TGCAGCTTTTCGATCAGAAGCCGAAACACTGAAGCTTTCTTT. Translated: CSFSIRSRNTEAFF.

The rearrangement uses TRBV4-3 and TRBJ1-3, with a possible D match to TRBD1 (5 bases). Trimming left V 1 base short and J 4 bases short, with 11 bases between. Germline values: CDR1 LGHNA, CDR2 YSLEER. The length of the CDR3 is 15 residues. This CDR3 reads CASSQAPGTGNTIYF. The CDR3 DNA is TGCGCCAGCAGCCAAGCCCCAGGGACCGGAAACACCATATATTTT.

The rearrangement joins TRBV11-3 to TRBJ2-3; unclear D gene. CDR1 and CDR2 from the germline V gene are SGHNT and YENEEA. This CDR3 spans 13 amino acids. V gave up 5 bases and J gave up 5 bases, with 11 bases separating them. The CDR3 DNA is TGTGCCAGCAGCCGCGCCCGCAGAGATACGCAGTATTTT. This gives the protein CASSRARRDTQYF.

This clonotype was seen more than once but under ten times. V usage is TRBV20-1 and J usage is TRBJ1-5; no definite D call. Trimming removed 5 bases at V and 1 base at J, with 15 bases between. Germline lookup yields CDR1 DFQATT and CDR2 SNEGSKA (reference sequence). This CDR3 contains 15 residues. This chain's CDR3 is CSASTEGWSNQPQHF. The CDR3 nucleotides are TGCAGTGCTTCTACCGAGGGCTGGAGCAATCAGCCCCAGCATTTT.

The gene calls are TRBV6-2 or TRBV6-3 and TRBJ1-2; possibly TRBD1 for D (6 bases). This CDR3 is 16 amino acids long. The V end was cut by 6 bases, the J end by 1 base, with 18 bases between. Germline values: CDR1 MNHEY, CDR2 SVGEGT. The CDR3 DNA is TGTGCCAGCAGCCTACACCGGACAGAACGTAACTATGGCTACACCTTC. The encoded protein is CASSLHRTERNYGYTF.

The table lists this clonotype with many counts. V gene TRBV12-3 or TRBV12-4 combines with J gene TRBJ1-1; possibly TRBD1 for D (6 bases). The CDR3 sequence is 14 residues long. V dropped 3 bases and J dropped 3 bases, with 11 bases sitting between them. CDR3 loop: CASSLTGGYTEAFF. The CDR3 DNA reads as TGTGCCAGCAGTTTGACGGGGGGCTACACTGAAGCTTTCTTT.

CDR3 amino acids: CAISDSGITDTQYF. Here the CDR3 DNA reads TGTGCCATCAGCGATAGCGGGATCACAGATACGCAGTATTTT. The chain employs TRBV10-3 and TRBJ2-3, with TRBD2 matching over 8 bases. J gave up 2 bases and V 6 bases, and 4 bases lay outside the gene matches. The germline V gene has CDR1 ENHRY and CDR2 SYGVKD. CDR3 size: 14 residues.

The rearrangement joins TRBV6-1 to TRBJ2-2, with 9 bases identical to TRBD1. CDR1 is MNHNS and CDR2 is SASEGT in the germline V gene. With V trimmed by 6 bases and J by 7 bases, 6 bases remained unmatched. The CDR3 is 14 residues long. CDR3 coding DNA: TGTGCCAGCAGGGGGACAGGGTTCGGCGGGGAGCTGTTTTTT. As protein: CASRGTGFGGELFF.

This clonotype has ten or more counts. The chain recombines TRBV5-1 with TRBJ1-1, with D tentatively TRBD1 (5 bases). There are 14 residues in the CDR3. Trimming removed 2 bases from V and 1 base from J, with 9 bases in between. Per germline, CDR1 SGHRS and CDR2 YFSETQ. The CDR3 reads CASSFDSANTEAFF. The CDR3 DNA reads TGCGCCAGCAGCTTTGACAGTGCGAACACTGAAGCTTTCTTT.